The sequence of this T cell receptor (beta chain) was determined in a study of cytomegalovirus exposure and HLA in healthy donors. Per the germline V gene, CDR1 is LNHNV and CDR2 is YYDKDF (reference sequence). The V end lost 5 bases, the J end lost 1 base, and 8 bases lay between the germline ends. This CDR3 has 14 amino acids. Amplification used 60 Vbeta primers and 13 Jbeta primers. Method: immunoSEQ multiplex PCR; TCRdb's copy keeps in-frame clones and lacks some. The data hold under 200,000 clones, with around 83% observed a single time. General observations from the study: Sequencing depth roughly uniform across donors was assumed in presence/absence analyses. In vitro experiments confirmed that three CMV-associated chains were specific for CMV antigens.

On this clone: Its antigen is currently unknown.

This clonotype was obtained from a woman between 18 and 29 years old in good health and CMV-seronegative. The sequenced sample consisted of PBMCs. The rearrangement joins TRBV15 to TRBJ2-2; a weak D match, TRBD1 (6 bases). The CDR3 is CATSRDKNTGELFF. The DNA of the CDR3 is TGTGCCACCAGCCGGGACAAGAACACCGGGGAGCTGTTTTTT.